This TCR beta chain was recovered during a study of blood T cell repertoires in COVID-19. Study in general: Samples of COVID-19 (acute and convalescent) were obtained from the United States, Italy and Spain. PBMCs, B-cell-depleted T cells, or T cells provided the cDNA or gDNA that made up the material.

The sample holds one count of this clone. As handled by the study authors: How many nucleated cells were present was estimated from reference gene primer amplification. Some clones are missing from TCRdb's copy, which holds only in-frame ones; the method was immunoSEQ multiplex PCR. V and J calls and clone size follow that table, whereas D and trimming were derived from the DNA. This table holds approximately 30,000 clones, approximately 88% found once. Germline trimming cut 7 bases from V and 8 bases from J; bases unmatched to any gene: 14. The CDR3 runs to 15 residues. Germline V lookup: CDR1 MDHEN, CDR2 SYDVKM.

This clonotype was sampled from a human donor in a cohort sampled during active COVID-19. The gene calls are TRBV28 and TRBJ1-2; 9 nucleotides line up with TRBD1. The sample taken for sequencing was peripheral blood. CDR3 amino acids: CASKSGQGPGRGYTF. The CDR3 coding sequence is TGTGCCAGCAAATCGGGACAGGGACCCGGACGCGGCTACACCTTC.